Included here is one T cell receptor (beta chain) sequence, with context. This sample was included in a study of blood T cell repertoires in COVID-19. Study-level information: The United States, Italy and Spain supplied acute and convalescent COVID-19 samples. PBMCs, B-cell-depleted T cells, or T cells provided the cDNA or gDNA that made up the material.

Authors' processing steps: For nucleated cells, counts were estimated from reference gene primer amplification. Here immunoSEQ multiplex PCR was the method, and the copy in TCRdb shows in-frame clones only, minus some. Clonal size and the V and J genes are those of that table, whereas D and trimming came from the DNA. The repertoire holds some 240,000 clones, with around 83% as singletons. The sequencing input was peripheral blood. The receptor was isolated from a woman in her 40s who had recovered from COVID-19.

CDR3 DNA sequence: TGTGCCACCAGTATGAGAGACAGTTCGAGGCAGCCCCAGCATTTT. This codes for CATSMRDSSRQPQHF. The rearrangement uses TRBV24-1 and TRBJ1-5; a possible D gene is TRBD1 (5 bases). The length of the CDR3 is 15 residues. V lost 6 bases and J lost 7, with 18 bases in between. The germline CDR1 and CDR2 sequences are KGHDR and SFDVKD.